The TCR beta chain under discussion was sequenced for a study of regulatory T cells in long-lasting Graves disease. The time point here: newly diagnosed GD, antithyroid drugs for less than 3 months. Researchers made the TCR library from RNA that was extracted from PBMCs. Trimming cost V 5 bases and J 2 bases; bases outside gene matches: 8. This CDR3 spans 16 amino acids. Germline V lookup: CDR1 MRHNA, CDR2 SNTAGT. CDR3 regions were amplified by Arm-PCR using iRepertoire HTBI primers to build TCR beta libraries. TCRdb independently ran MiXCR on the multiplex PCR reads; one entry per CDR3 protein. The sample yields hundreds of thousands of distinct CDR3 sequences, approximately 15% seen once. These data also featured in a second study, about T cells in Graves' hyperthyroidism and ophthalmopathy.

The chain recombines TRBV6-4 with TRBJ1-1, with 10 positions matching TRBD1. This sequence was found in a man aged 40-49 years with Graves disease. The starting material was peripheral blood mononuclear cells (PBMCs), obtained at new diagnosis, from a patient treated with antithyroid drugs. In DNA form, the CDR3 reads TGTGCCAGCAGTTACGGACAGGGGGGAGTCAACACTGAAGCTTTCTTT. As protein: CASSYGQGGVNTEAFF.